Below are 22 T cell receptor beta chains sequenced from a single sample in a study of identical twins. TCRdb reprocessed the 5' RACE reads with MiXCR, giving one entry per CDR3 protein. The profile shows roughly 1,500,000 distinct CDR3 sequences, around 33% of them singletons. Sequencing used cord blood. The receptor set was obtained from a newborn girl in good health.

This clonotype appeared a single time. The CDR3 bases are TGTGCCATCAGTGGGACAGGGAGGTCTGAAGCTTTCTTT. Translating it yields CAISGTGRSEAFF. The chain recombines TRBV10-3 with TRBJ1-1; 8 bases match TRBD1. V trimming: 4 bases; J trimming: 6 bases; junction bases outside the gene matches: 4. This CDR3 has 13 residues. Looked up from germline, CDR1 is ENHRY and CDR2 is SYGVKD.

This clonotype turned up a few times. V is TRBV7-8 and J is TRBJ2-4, with 8 nucleotides matching TRBD2. This CDR3 is built from 15 residues. Germline V gene sequence: CDR1 SGHVS, CDR2 FQNEAQ. Trimming at V came to 5 bases and at J to 3 bases, leaving 6 bases not matched to a gene. The chain's CDR3 is CASSQRERGKNIQYF. The CDR3, as DNA: TGTGCCAGCAGCCAGCGGGAGCGGGGCAAAAACATTCAGTACTTC.

The CDR3: CSARGLGGKRDTQYF. The CDR3 coding sequence is TGCAGTGCTAGAGGACTAGGCGGGAAGAGAGATACGCAGTATTTT. The chain links TRBV20-1 to TRBJ2-3; D perhaps matches TRBD2 (6 bases). Trimming cost V 1 base and J 5 bases, with 16 bases left between them. Germline V CDR1 and CDR2: DFQATT, SNEGSKA (reference sequence). This CDR3 contains 15 residues.

The chain combines TRBV10-3 with TRBJ2-7, with TRBD1 identical over 9 bases. Looked up from germline, CDR1 is ENHRY and CDR2 is SYGVKD. V shed 4 bases and J 3 bases; nucleotides not matched to a gene: 1. The CDR3 extends over 13 amino acids. CDR3 protein: CAISGQGDYEQYF. CDR3 sequence (DNA): TGTGCCATCAGTGGACAGGGGGACTACGAGCAGTACTTC.

The rearrangement links TRBV6-2 or TRBV6-3 to TRBJ2-5; no definite D call. There are 15 residues in the CDR3. Germline values: CDR1 MNHEY, CDR2 SVGEGT. With 0 bases removed from V and 2 bases from J, the gap between germline ends came to 10 bases. The CDR3: CASSYSILRQETQYF. DNA for the CDR3: TGTGCCAGCAGTTACTCGATACTCCGTCAAGAGACCCAGTACTTC.

The table lists this clonotype with a few counts. The genes are TRBV27 and TRBJ2-4; 8 nucleotides align to TRBD1. Trimming cost V 6 bases and J 5 bases; bases outside gene matches: 6. Germline V CDR1 and CDR2: MNHEY, SMNVEV (reference sequence). The CDR3 totals 14 residues. CDR3 sequence: CASSFQGAQNIQYF. Here the CDR3 DNA reads TGTGCCAGCAGCTTCCAGGGGGCCCAAAACATTCAGTACTTC.

With respect to this clonotype: Germline and junction disagree at one end, which may indicate a read error. This chain uses TRBV7-7 with TRBJ2-5; possibly TRBD1 or TRBD2 for D (5 bases each). This CDR3 comprises 14 residues. The germline V gene encodes CDR1 SSHAT and CDR2 FNYEAQ (reference sequence). The CDR3 loop reads CASSLARGEETQYF. CDR3 DNA: TGTGCTAGCAGCTTAGCAAGGGGAGAAGAGACCCAGTACTTC.

This rearrangement joins TRBV20-1 to TRBJ2-1; possibly TRBD2 for D (6 bases). The CDR3 consists of 17 residues. V was cut by 3 bases and J by 0 bases, with 18 bases left in between. In germline, CDR1 is DFQATT, CDR2 SNEGSKA (reference sequence). CDR3 in DNA: TGCAGTGCTAGGTTCTTACGGGGGACCCGCTCCTACAATGAGCAGTTCTTC. Encoded protein: CSARFLRGTRSYNEQFF.

Only a few counts were recorded for this clonotype. The chain has TRBV20-1 and TRBJ2-3; 9 nucleotides line up with TRBD2. Losses at the gene ends were 3 bases for V and 4 bases for J; bases not matched to a gene: 8. Germline assignment: CDR1 DFQATT and CDR2 SNEGSKA (reference sequence). CDR3 size: 15 residues. The CDR3 DNA reads TGCAGTGCTAGCGAGGGCGGGGGGGCCTCAGATACGCAGTATTTT. The encoded protein is CSASEGGGASDTQYF.

This clonotype was counted ten times or more. The rearrangement uses TRBV6-5 and TRBJ2-3; a possible D gene is TRBD2 (5 bases). Trimming left V 6 bases short and J 2 bases short, with 15 bases between. Germline V gene lookup returns CDR1 MNHEY and CDR2 SVGAGI. The CDR3 has 15 amino acids. The CDR3 DNA follows: TGTGCCAGCAGGACCCTGTCTAGCCCCACAGATACGCAGTATTTT. This translates into CASRTLSSPTDTQYF.

V is TRBV20-1 and J is TRBJ2-3, with 13 bases fitting TRBD2. CDR3 length equals 15 residues. Germline CDR1 is DFQATT and CDR2 is SNEGSKA (reference sequence). The V and J ends lost 8 bases and 6 bases, in that order; junction bases with no gene match: 11. The CDR3 DNA reads as TGCAGTCGGAGAGGACTAGCGGGGGCCCGTGATACGCAGTATTTT. Its protein is CSRRGLAGARDTQYF.

This chain uses TRBV4-2 with TRBJ2-2, with D perhaps TRBD1 or TRBD2 (5 bases each). Per the germline V gene, CDR1 is LGHNA and CDR2 is YNFKEQ. V was pared by 1 base and J by 0 bases, with 9 bases between. The CDR3 runs to 16 residues. The CDR3 DNA reads as TGTGCCAGCAGCCAAGTTACGGGGCCGAACACCGGGGAGCTGTTTTTT. This codes for CASSQVTGPNTGELFF.

V is TRBV10-3 and J is TRBJ2-1, with unresolved D. V was pared by 0 bases and J by 6 bases, with 6 bases between. CDR3 size: 13 residues. CDR1 and CDR2 from the germline V gene are ENHRY and SYGVKD. For the CDR3, the DNA is TGTGCCATCAGTGAGTCCAGTATCAATGAGCAGTTCTTC. Translated: CAISESSINEQFF.

This sequence joins TRBV20-1 and TRBJ1-1, with D maybe TRBD1 (5 bases). V lost 3 bases to trimming and J lost 1 base, with 9 bases between them. This CDR3 contains 13 residues. CDR1 is DFQATT, CDR2 SNEGSKA, per germline (reference sequence). The CDR3 region is CSASSTGNTEAFF. DNA for the CDR3: TGCAGTGCTAGCTCCACAGGGAACACTGAAGCTTTCTTT.

V gene TRBV12-5 combines with J gene TRBJ2-1; D may be TRBD2 (7 bases). V was pared by 2 bases and J by 9 bases, with 20 bases between. The CDR3 is 16 amino acids. Germline V lookup: CDR1 LGHNT, CDR2 FRNRAP. CDR3 loop: CASGLRGASSHGEQFF. CDR3 in DNA: TGTGCTAGTGGTTTGCGGGGGGCGTCATCCCACGGTGAGCAGTTCTTC.

This clonotype was seen more than once but under ten times. This rearrangement joins TRBV2 to TRBJ2-7; 8 bases agree with TRBD2. Germline V gene lookup returns CDR1 SNHLY and CDR2 FYNNEI. The CDR3 has 16 residues. The V segment lost 5 bases and the J segment 1 base; nucleotides outside the gene matches: 10. In DNA, the CDR3 is TGTGCCAGCAGTCCCTGGGGAGCGGGGGATTCCTACGAGCAGTACTTC. As protein: CASSPWGAGDSYEQYF.

This clonotype was found many times. The V and J genes are TRBV20-1 and TRBJ2-1, with TRBD2 matching 9 bases. This CDR3 spans 14 amino acids. The V gene's germline CDR1 is DFQATT and CDR2 SNEGSKA (reference sequence). Losses at the gene ends were 3 bases for V and 0 bases for J; bases not matched to a gene: 0. The CDR3: CSARRGGSYNEQFF. CDR3 DNA sequence: TGCAGTGCTAGGCGGGGGGGCTCCTACAATGAGCAGTTCTTC.

The CDR3 reads CSAPSTSGRADTQYF. The CDR3 DNA follows: TGCAGTGCCCCCAGTACTAGCGGGAGGGCAGATACGCAGTATTTT. The chain couples TRBV20-1 to TRBJ2-3; 13 positions agree with TRBD2. With 6 bases clipped from V and 4 bases from J, the junction kept 7 bases outside the gene matches. CDR3 length: 15 residues. The germline V gene has CDR1 DFQATT and CDR2 SNEGSKA (reference sequence).

In this sample, this clonotype turned up many times. As DNA, the CDR3 is TGTGCCAGCAGCTTACAACAGGGCTATGGCTACACCTTC. This codes for CASSLQQGYGYTF. The chain uses TRBV7-6 and TRBJ1-2; a possible D gene is TRBD1 (6 bases). The germline CDR1 and CDR2 sequences are SGHVS and FNYEAQ. Trimming left V 2 bases short and J 4 bases short, with 8 bases between. The CDR3 contains 13 residues.

This clonotype was found once. Compared with germline, one end of the junction differs, possibly owing to a read error. The rearrangement joins TRBV19 to TRBJ2-2; no definite D call. The CDR3 spans 14 residues. Germline V gene data show CDR1 as LNHDA and CDR2 as SQIVND (reference sequence). CDR3 DNA sequence: TGTGCCGGTAGTTTCAGATTGAACACCGGGGAGCTGTTTTTT. Translated: CAGSFRLNTGELFF.

This sequence joins TRBV6-1 and TRBJ2-5; 7 nucleotides match TRBD2. Matching the DNA end better, TRBJ2-7 makes the J call doubtful. CDR3 length equals 15 residues. Per the germline V gene, CDR1 is MNHNS and CDR2 is SASEGT. The CDR3 here is CASSEFASGTYEQYF. The CDR3 DNA sequence: TGTGCCAGCAGTGAATTCGCTAGCGGTACCTACGAGCAGTACTTC.

This clonotype was seen many times. The V call is TRBV27, the J call TRBJ2-7; perhaps TRBD1 as D (6 bases). The CDR3 covers 13 residues. The germline V gene encodes CDR1 MNHEY and CDR2 SMNVEV (reference sequence). With 3 bases removed from V and 3 bases from J, the gap between germline ends came to 9 bases. The CDR3 region is CASSFEQGYEQYF. CDR3 coding DNA: TGTGCCAGCAGTTTCGAACAGGGCTACGAGCAGTACTTC.